This T cell receptor (beta chain) was sequenced for a study of Ad26.COV2.S vaccination and SARS-CoV-2 variants. Whole-study findings and limits: Reportedly, spike-specific CD8+ and CD4+ T cell responses achieved substantial breadth once vaccination had taken place. Total T cell responses may have been underestimated by the TCR breadth and depth analyses. While placebo recipients had lower spike-specific TCR breadth, vaccine recipients had more.

From germline, CDR1 is SGHVS and CDR2 FQNEAQ. This CDR3 region has 15 residues. Trimming removed 5 bases from V and 4 bases from J, with 15 bases in between. As to this clone: Its antigen remains unknown.

TCRdb keeps only in-frame clones here, not all; method: immunoSEQ multiplex PCR. The sample gives 350,000 to 450,000 clones, about 90% of which show up once; 3% to 4% is in the top ten. This TCR was recovered from a human donor who had recovered from COVID-19. The rearrangement uses TRBV7-8 and TRBJ1-5; D is uncertain. Here the sequenced sample was peripheral blood, taken after recovery from COVID-19. The CDR3 protein is CASSIEGGENQPQHF. The CDR3 DNA reads as TGTGCCAGCAGCATCGAAGGTGGGGAGAATCAGCCCCAGCATTTT. Full variable domain (remainder filled in from reference TRBV7-8 and TRBJ1-5): GAGVSQSPRYKVAKRGQDVALRCDPISGHVSLFWYQQALGQGPEFLTYFQNEAQLDKSGLPSDRFFAERPEGSVSTLKIQRTQQEDSAVYLCASSIEGGENQPQHFGDGTRLSIL.